The 17 T cell receptor beta chains listed next were all sequenced from one sample in a study of siplizumab effects on memory and regulatory T cells. Here immunoSEQ multiplex PCR was the method, and the copy in TCRdb shows in-frame clones only, minus some. This table has about 120,000 clones, approximately 94% appearing once. Source material: non-Treg CD4+ T cells sorted from blood. These receptors were taken from a human donor in good health.

The J gene is TRBJ2-7, the V gene TRBV18; the D is unclear. This CDR3 has 14 residues. The germline CDR1 and CDR2 sequences are KGHSH and LQKENI. V dropped 2 bases and J dropped 1 base, with 9 bases sitting between them. The CDR3 DNA follows: TGTGCCAGCTCACCATCTCCAGAATCCTACGAGCAGTACTTC. Protein: CASSPSPESYEQYF.

The chain combines TRBV9 with TRBJ2-3, with no clear D. The CDR3 sequence is 12 residues long. Trimming pared 0 bases from V and 3 bases from J, leaving 2 bases between. Germline V gene sequence: CDR1 SGDLS, CDR2 YYNGEE. Here the CDR3 reads CASSVETDTQYF. The CDR3 region has the DNA TGTGCCAGCAGCGTAGAAACAGATACGCAGTATTTT.

The chain carries TRBV21-1 and TRBJ2-2; the D call of TRBD2 is as the table states it, not checked on the DNA. TRBV21-1 is a documented pseudogene. CDR3 length equals 18 residues. CDR3 loop: CARAPRQRGVKHTGELFF. The CDR3 DNA sequence: TGTGCCAGGGCCCCACGACAGCGGGGGGTAAAACACACCGGGGAGCTGTTTTTT.

V gene TRBV6-5 combines with J gene TRBJ2-7, with D perhaps TRBD1 (5 bases). CDR1 is MNHEY and CDR2 is SVGAGI in the germline V gene. The CDR3 is 16 amino acids. V lost 2 bases to trimming and J lost 2 bases, with 16 bases between them. The CDR3 nucleotides read TGTGCCAGCAGTTACAAGGGGCAGGCTTCGACCTACGAGCAGTACTTC. Translated: CASSYKGQASTYEQYF.

The chain uses TRBV4-2 and TRBJ2-7, with 9 bases aligning to TRBD2. The CDR3 extends over 17 amino acids. Trimming took 2 bases from V and 6 from J; bases not matched to a gene: 14. Looked up from germline, CDR1 is LGHNA and CDR2 is YNFKEQ. CDR3 nucleotide sequence: TGTGCCAGCAGCCAATACCAGGGTAGCGGGAGTTCGGTCGAGCAGTACTTC. Protein: CASSQYQGSGSSVEQYF.

The chain recombines TRBV9 with TRBJ2-2, with D possibly being TRBD1 (5 bases). There are 13 residues in the CDR3. Germline V gives CDR1 SGDLS, CDR2 YYNGEE. V lost 5 bases, J lost 1 base, and 6 bases lay in between. This CDR3 reads CASRGRNTGELFF. For the CDR3, the DNA is TGTGCCAGCAGGGGGCGGAACACCGGGGAGCTGTTTTTT.

The chain has TRBV7-9 and TRBJ2-3; D is possibly TRBD2 (6 bases). The CDR3 runs 13 residues. Between the trimmed V and J ends, which lost 0 bases and 5 bases, there was a span of 6 bases. Germline V lookup: CDR1 SEHNR, CDR2 FQNEAQ (reference sequence). The CDR3: CASSLAGGDTQYF. Written as DNA, the CDR3 is TGTGCCAGCAGCTTAGCGGGAGGAGATACGCAGTATTTT.

This clone was seen a few times. The chain carries TRBV12-5 and TRBJ1-1; D call uncertain. V dropped 0 bases and J dropped 4 bases, with 6 bases sitting between them. CDR1 is LGHNT, CDR2 FRNRAP, per germline. This CDR3 spans 13 amino acids. Here the CDR3 DNA reads TGTGCTAGTGGTTTGGTCGGAGGCACTGAAGCTTTCTTT. Protein sequence: CASGLVGGTEAFF. The full variable domain, in which reference TRBV12-5 and TRBJ1-1 provide the parts outside the CDR3, is DARVTQTPRHKVTEMGQEVTMRCQPILGHNTVFWYRQTMMQGLELLAYFRNRAPLDDSGMPKDRFSAEMPDATLATLKIQPSEPRDSAVYFCASGLVGGTEAFFGQGTRLTVV.

The chain is built from TRBV30 and TRBJ1-2; D ambiguous. The CDR3 contains 11 residues. The V and J ends lost 8 bases and 14 bases respectively, with 21 bases between them. Germline V gene lookup returns CDR1 GTSNPN and CDR2 SVGIG (reference sequence). The CDR3 nucleotides read TGTGCCAGTTCGGATTTGACGGCGACTACCTTC. This encodes CASSDLTATTF.

The chain has TRBV7-9 and TRBJ2-6, with D tentatively TRBD1 (6 bases). This CDR3 comprises 17 residues. Between the trimmed V and J ends, which lost 3 bases and 0 bases, there was a span of 12 bases. The V gene's germline CDR1 is SEHNR and CDR2 FQNEAQ (reference sequence). This CDR3 reads CASSFKQGSSGANVLTF. CDR3 DNA: TGTGCCAGCAGCTTTAAGCAGGGGAGCTCTGGGGCCAACGTCCTGACTTTC. Looking up the rest from reference TRBV7-9 and TRBJ2-6 gives the full variable domain: DTGVSQNPRHKITKRGQNVTFRCDPISEHNRLYWYRQTLGQGPEFLTYFQNEAQLEKSRLLSDRFSAERPKGSFSTLEIQRTEQGDSAMYLCASSFKQGSSGANVLTFGAGSRLTVL.

The chain couples TRBV2 to TRBJ2-7; D unclear. Trimming removed 5 bases at V and 0 bases at J, with 11 bases between. The CDR3 sequence is 14 residues long. The germline CDR1 and CDR2 sequences are SNHLY and FYNNEI. CDR3 nucleotides: TGTGCCAGCAGTCCACAGACTTACTCCTACGAGCAGTACTTC. Its translation: CASSPQTYSYEQYF.

This rearrangement joins TRBV2 to TRBJ2-2; TRBD1 matches at 7 bases. The CDR3 has 13 amino acids. V shed 10 bases and J 7 bases; nucleotides not matched to a gene: 9. CDR1 and CDR2 from the germline V gene are SNHLY and FYNNEI. As DNA, the CDR3 is TGTGCCACAACAGGGGTACAAGGCGGGGAGCTGTTTTTT. It codes for CATTGVQGGELFF.

This clone is a singleton in its sample. This sequence joins TRBV11-2 and TRBJ2-5, with D tentatively TRBD1 or TRBD2 (6 bases each). CDR3 size: 15 residues. Germline V gene sequence: CDR1 SGHAT, CDR2 FQNNGV. Trimming stripped 5 bases from V and 4 bases from J, with 17 bases between. The DNA for the CDR3 is TGTGCCAGCAGCCGATCCTGGGGGGCGTTAGAGACCCAGTACTTC. Amino acids: CASSRSWGALETQYF.

V is TRBV19 and J is TRBJ2-6; no clear D gene. CDR3 size: 17 residues. Germline lookup yields CDR1 LNHDA and CDR2 SQIVND (reference sequence). V lost 6 bases and J lost 2, with 17 bases in between. Here the CDR3 DNA reads TGTGCCAGTAGAGTTATTGGTGGTACCCCTGGGGCCAACGTCCTGACTTTC. Residues: CASRVIGGTPGANVLTF.

The rearrangement uses TRBV18 and TRBJ2-1; D could derive from TRBD1 or TRBD2 (5 bases each). Trimming stripped 4 bases from V and 7 bases from J, with 5 bases between. The CDR3 has 11 amino acids. Germline V gene sequence: CDR1 KGHSH, CDR2 LQKENI. The CDR3 DNA reads TGTGCCAGCTCACGGGGGAATGAGCAGTTCTTC. It specifies CASSRGNEQFF.

The table lists this clone with a count of one. The chain has TRBV6-5 and TRBJ2-7; 7 bases match TRBD1. With 6 bases clipped from V and 6 bases from J, the junction kept 8 bases outside the gene matches. The length of the CDR3 is 13 residues. Germline V CDR1 and CDR2: MNHEY, SVGAGI. This CDR3 reads CASSRRSGGEQYF. DNA of the CDR3: TGTGCCAGCAGCCGACGGTCAGGGGGCGAGCAGTACTTC.

The chain joins TRBV7-9 to TRBJ1-1, with D perhaps TRBD1 (5 bases). V dropped 6 bases and J dropped 1 base, with 12 bases sitting between them. The CDR3 covers 14 residues. CDR1 is SEHNR, CDR2 FQNEAQ, per germline (reference sequence). CDR3 sequence (DNA): TGTGCCAGCAGGAAAGGGGCAGGGAACACTGAAGCTTTCTTT. Its protein product is CASRKGAGNTEAFF.